These T cell receptor beta chains were read from a single sample in a study of blood T cell repertoires in COVID-19. Assay used: immunoSEQ multiplex PCR; TCRdb lists only in-frame clones, some missing. The sample holds about 68,000 clones, approximately 90% seen once. The sequenced sample consisted of peripheral blood. Receptor source: a woman aged 55 to 70 with active COVID-19. The CDR3 runs from the conserved cysteine through the conserved F or W. A D gene is named only where the DNA matches it firmly. Not all rows give a size; the values are once, few, many and, for expanded clones, a class.

d_call	clone_size	cdr3_length	v_call	j_call	cdr3_nt	cdr3_aa
NA	NA	14	TRBV10-3	TRBJ2-7	TGTGCCATCAGTGAAACTCGTTCTACCTACGAGCAGTACTTC	CAISETRSTYEQYF
NA	NA	14	TRBV6-6	TRBJ1-1	TGTGCCAGCAGACAGGGTTCGATGAACACTGAAGCTTTCTTT	CASRQGSMNTEAFF
TRBD2	once	16	TRBV6-1	TRBJ2-1	TGTGCCAGCAGTGACCTCGGGACTAGCGGGTTGAATGAGCAGTTCTTC	CASSDLGTSGLNEQFF
TRBD1	NA	16	TRBV5-4	TRBJ2-7	TGTGCCAGCAGCTTGGGGGGACAGGTTAGCTCCTACGAGCAGTACTTC	CASSLGGQVSSYEQYF
TRBD1	once	14	TRBV5-4	TRBJ2-3	TGTGCCAGCAGCATGACAGGGGCCGCAGATACGCAGTATTTT	CASSMTGAADTQYF
NA	once	15	TRBV27	TRBJ2-7	TGTGCCAGCAGTCCCCGGTGGCAGGGCTCCCACGAGCAGTACTTC	CASSPRWQGSHEQYF
TRBD1	NA	14	TRBV28	TRBJ1-2	TGTGCCAGCAGTACCGGGACAGGGGCCTATGGCTACACCTTC	CASSTGTGAYGYTF
NA	NA	16	TRBV24-1	TRBJ1-2	TGTGCCACCAGTGGCCCCGGGACAAAAAGCAACTATGGCTACACCTTC	CATSGPGTKSNYGYTF
NA	NA	13	TRBV5-1	TRBJ1-2	TGCGCCAGCAGCTTCCAGGACAGCTATGGCTACACCTTC	CASSFQDSYGYTF
TRBD2	NA	19	TRBV7-2	TRBJ2-7	TGTGCCAGCAGTAAAACTGCCACACCGGGACTAGCGGGTAGCTACGAGCAGTACTTC	CASSKTATPGLAGSYEQYF
TRBD1	NA	16	TRBV19	TRBJ2-2	TGTGCCAGTAGTATAGGCCCGGGACAGGGACCCGGGGAGCTGTTTTTT	CASSIGPGQGPGELFF
TRBD2	NA	18	TRBV6-6	TRBJ2-3	TGTGCCAGCAGTCCCCCCCGACTAGCGGCTACCCGCACAGATACGCAGTATTTT	CASSPPRLAATRTDTQYF
TRBD1	NA	17	TRBV27	TRBJ2-1	TGTGCCAGCAGTTCAATGCGTCGGGACAGGGGGTTCAATGAGCAGTTCTTC	CASSSMRRDRGFNEQFF
TRBD2	NA	12	TRBV3-1/TRBV3-2	TRBJ2-7	TGTGCCAGCAGCCTAGCGGGGGCAGAGCAGTACTTC	CASSLAGAEQYF
TRBD2	once	15	TRBV4-1	TRBJ2-1	TGCGCCAGCAGCCTAAAGGGCGGGAGTAGTAATGAGCAGTTCTTC	CASSLKGGSSNEQFF
NA	NA	15	TRBV28	TRBJ2-1	TGTGCCAGCAGTCCCCTTTTGGAGACCTACAATGAGCAGTTCTTC	CASSPLLETYNEQFF
TRBD1	NA	15	TRBV27	TRBJ1-4	TGTGCCAGCAGTTCACAGGGGAGACCTTATGAAAAACTGTTTTTT	CASSSQGRPYEKLFF
TRBD2	NA	17	TRBV6-2/TRBV6-3	TRBJ2-7	TGTGCCAGCAGTTACGAAGCGGGAGGTTCAAGGGACTACGAGCAGTACTTC	CASSYEAGGSRDYEQYF
NA	once	11	TRBV30	TRBJ1-3	TGTGCCTGGACAGGGGTAAACACCATATATTTT	CAWTGVNTIYF
TRBD2	once	15	TRBV7-9	TRBJ2-3	TGTGCCAGCAGCTTAGTAGCGGGAGGGACAGATACGCAGTATTTT	CASSLVAGGTDTQYF
TRBD1	few	15	TRBV19	TRBJ2-7	TGTGCCAGTAGCCTAGCCACGGGACAGGGAAACGAGCAGTACTTC	CASSLATGQGNEQYF
TRBD1	NA	15	TRBV6-5	TRBJ1-2	TGTGCCAGCAGTAAGAACCCGAGACAGGGGAGGGGCTACACCTTC	CASSKNPRQGRGYTF
NA	NA	11	TRBV27	TRBJ2-1	TGTGCCAGCAGTTATGGGCATGAGCAGTTCTTC	CASSYGHEQFF
TRBD2	NA	21	TRBV13	TRBJ2-7	TGTGCCAGCAGCTTAACACGTACGGACGGGAGTGATGCGGGGGTGGACTACGAGCAGTACTTC	CASSLTRTDGSDAGVDYEQYF
TRBD1	NA	16	TRBV7-9	TRBJ2-1	TGTGCCAGCAGCTTAGGGGGACAGGGGCCCAGGGGTGAGCAGTTCTTC	CASSLGGQGPRGEQFF
TRBD1	NA	15	TRBV18	TRBJ1-4	TGTGCCAGCTCACCGCAGACAGGGTCAAATGAAAAACTGTTTTTT	CASSPQTGSNEKLFF